These 30 T cell receptor beta chains share one sample of origin, sequenced in a study of T-cell reconstitution after alpha-beta-depleted transplantation in children. Unique molecular identifiers were used in preparing the TCRbeta library. From the PCR reads, TCRdb called clonotypes with MiXCR, one entry per CDR3 protein. The table lists about 130,000 distinct CDR3 sequences, 9.5% to 10% of them singletons. Material: PBMCs, mostly from graft donor cells, obtained 180 days after TCRalphabeta/CD19-depleted stem cell transplant. These receptor sequences come from a girl under three years old who had a stem cell transplant for combined immunodeficiency, so the T cells may come from the graft donor.

This clonotype was seen a few times. V gene TRBV15 combines with J gene TRBJ2-1, with D possibly being TRBD1 or TRBD2 (5 bases each). The CDR3 is 11 amino acids. CDR1 is LNHNV, CDR2 YYDKDF, per germline (reference sequence). Trimming took off 8 bases at V and 8 bases at J, with 10 bases between the two ends. This CDR3 is CATSPGHEQFF. The CDR3 DNA sequence: TGTGCCACCTCCCCGGGACATGAGCAGTTCTTC.

Only a few counts were recorded for this clonotype. The CDR3 here is CASSQGHGRLSGANVLTF. CDR3 bases: TGTGCCAGCAGCCAAGGACACGGTCGTCTCTCTGGGGCCAACGTCCTGACTTTC. This chain joins TRBV14 and TRBJ2-6; D is ambiguous. CDR3 length: 18 amino acids. Germline V gives CDR1 SGHDN, CDR2 FVKESK. Trimming took 1 base from V and 0 from J, leaving 13 bases between them.

The CDR3 region is CASRTGTGGSEQYF. The CDR3 DNA reads TGCGCCAGCAGAACCGGGACAGGGGGCTCGGAGCAGTACTTC. The J gene is TRBJ2-7, the V gene TRBV5-1, with 12 bases fitting TRBD1. There are 14 residues in the CDR3. CDR1 SGHRS and CDR2 YFSETQ come from the germline V gene. Unmatched junction bases numbered 7, after V lost 5 bases and J lost 7 bases.

The chain couples TRBV7-9 to TRBJ2-7; D might be TRBD1 or TRBD2, each matching 5 bases. Trimming shortened V by 5 bases and J by 5 bases, and 25 bases separated the two germline ends. The germline gives CDR1 SEHNR, CDR2 FQNEAQ (reference sequence). This CDR3 comprises 17 residues. The CDR3 DNA reads TGTGCCAGCAGCCCAACCGGGCCGGGACGATCGCCCCACGAGCAGTACTTC. It specifies CASSPTGPGRSPHEQYF.

The chain combines TRBV14 with TRBJ1-1, with no clear D. This CDR3 is built from 12 residues. V was shortened by 2 bases and J by 5 bases, with 6 bases between the two germline ends. From germline, CDR1 is SGHDN and CDR2 FVKESK. The CDR3: CASSQQRTEAFF. The CDR3 coding sequence is TGTGCCAGCAGCCAACAGAGGACTGAAGCTTTCTTT.

The chain combines TRBV6-2 or TRBV6-3 with TRBJ1-2, with a weak D call TRBD1 (6 bases). V gave up 6 bases and J gave up 7 bases, with 9 bases separating them. This CDR3 has 11 amino acids. Germline V gene data show CDR1 as MNHEY and CDR2 as SVGEGT. CDR3 DNA sequence: TGTGCCAGCAGCAACAGGGTTGGCTACACCTTC. Translated: CASSNRVGYTF.

This clonotype turned up a few times. The chain employs TRBV6-2 or TRBV6-3 and TRBJ2-7, with a possible D match to TRBD1 (6 bases). The V gene's germline CDR1 is MNHEY and CDR2 SVGEGT. Trimming took off 2 bases at V and 0 bases at J, with 14 bases between the two ends. CDR3 length equals 16 residues. The CDR3 reads CASSYPRTATSYEQYF. The CDR3 region has the DNA TGTGCCAGCAGTTACCCTAGGACAGCCACCTCCTACGAGCAGTACTTC.

This clonotype has more than one count but fewer than ten. The chain is built from TRBV27 and TRBJ1-5; no reliable D call. Trimming stripped 6 bases from V and 7 bases from J, with 19 bases between. Germline V gives CDR1 MNHEY, CDR2 SMNVEV (reference sequence). CDR3 size: 15 residues. CDR3 region: CASSIYAWSSQPQHF. CDR3 nucleotides: TGTGCCAGCAGCATCTATGCATGGTCCTCGCAGCCCCAGCATTTT.

This clonotype has a count of ten or more. V gene TRBV12-3 or TRBV12-4 combines with J gene TRBJ2-7; 7 nucleotides align to TRBD2. V lost 6 bases and J lost 6; bases outside the gene matches: 5. The CDR3 has 12 residues. CDR3 in amino acids: CASSPTGGEQYF. CDR3 nucleotide sequence: TGTGCCAGCAGCCCCACGGGGGGCGAGCAGTACTTC.

This chain uses TRBV7-9 with TRBJ2-7, with D possibly TRBD1 on 5 matching bases. V lost 1 base and J lost 3, with 13 bases in between. The length of the CDR3 is 15 residues. Germline V lookup: CDR1 SEHNR, CDR2 FQNEAQ (reference sequence). CDR3 loop: CASSLDMGLHYEQYF. DNA of the CDR3: TGTGCCAGCAGCTTAGACATGGGGCTCCACTACGAGCAGTACTTC.

This clonotype was counted a few times. This chain joins TRBV6-1 and TRBJ2-2, with 7 nucleotides matching TRBD1. This CDR3 comprises 18 residues. The J segment lost 0 bases and the V segment lost 7 bases, leaving 14 bases of the junction unmatched. Germline V lookup: CDR1 MNHNS, CDR2 SASEGT. The CDR3 loop is CASTPILDRVTNTGELFF. CDR3 DNA: TGTGCCAGCACCCCTATTCTAGACAGGGTGACGAACACCGGGGAGCTGTTTTTT.

The chain recombines TRBV7-2 with TRBJ2-3, with 8 bases lining up with TRBD2. The CDR3 runs to 16 residues. Germline CDR1 SGHTA, CDR2 FQGNSA. Trimming took 5 bases from V and 3 from J; bases not matched to a gene: 10. The CDR3 region is CASSPGTRSLTDTQYF. For the CDR3, the DNA is TGTGCCAGCAGCCCCGGGACTAGGTCGTTAACAGATACGCAGTATTTT.

The chain links TRBV7-2 to TRBJ2-2; 8 bases are shared with TRBD2. The V gene's germline CDR1 is SGHTA and CDR2 FQGNSA. With V trimmed by 5 bases and J by 8 bases, 13 bases remained unmatched. The CDR3 is 16 amino acids. The CDR3: CASSAPGLGGIGELFF. In DNA, the CDR3 is TGTGCCAGCAGCGCCCCGGGACTAGGGGGGATAGGGGAGCTGTTTTTT.

This sequence joins TRBV18 and TRBJ1-5; a weak D match, TRBD1 (6 bases). The ends were cut back, 0 bases at V and 6 bases at J, with 6 bases in the middle. The CDR3 consists of 13 residues. Germline V lookup: CDR1 KGHSH, CDR2 LQKENI. The CDR3 loop is CASSPPQGQPQHF. In DNA, the CDR3 is TGTGCCAGCTCACCACCACAGGGTCAGCCCCAGCATTTT.

The rearrangement joins TRBV20-1 to TRBJ2-3, with 15 nucleotides matching TRBD2. This CDR3 has 17 amino acids. The germline gives CDR1 DFQATT, CDR2 SNEGSKA (reference sequence). V was pared by 5 bases and J by 4 bases, with 10 bases of the junction left unmatched. CDR3 in DNA: TGCAGTGCTCTCTCCTTGGGACTAGCGGGAGGCCCAGATACGCAGTATTTT. Translation: CSALSLGLAGGPDTQYF.

This chain joins TRBV19 and TRBJ1-1; tentative D call: TRBD1 (6 bases). The CDR3 is made up of 17 amino acids. Trimming removed 5 bases at V and 5 bases at J, with 24 bases between. CDR1 is LNHDA and CDR2 is SQIVND in the germline V gene (reference sequence). This chain's CDR3 is CASSPKGVYRERTEAFF. The CDR3 nucleotides read TGTGCCAGTAGTCCCAAGGGTGTGTACAGGGAAAGGACTGAAGCTTTCTTT.

In its sample, this clonotype was seen once. Mismatch with germline at one junction end may stem from a read error. The chain carries TRBV19 and TRBJ2-1, with D uncertain. CDR3 length equals 14 residues. Per germline, CDR1 LNHDA and CDR2 SQIVND (reference sequence). The CDR3 nucleotides are TGTCCCAGTAGTATCGGCAGCACCTACAATGAGCAGTTCTTC. It encodes CPSSIGSTYNEQFF.

V gene TRBV20-1 combines with J gene TRBJ1-5; D may be TRBD1 (5 bases). CDR1 is DFQATT, CDR2 SNEGSKA, per germline (reference sequence). The CDR3 loop spans 14 amino acids. V lost 4 bases and J 1 base, leaving 11 bases between the germline ends. The CDR3 protein is CSATPRDSNQPQHF. CDR3 in DNA: TGCAGTGCTACGCCCCGGGACAGCAATCAGCCCCAGCATTTT.

This clonotype appeared a few times. V usage is TRBV28 and J usage is TRBJ1-2; D remains ambiguous. From germline, CDR1 is MDHEN and CDR2 SYDVKM. The CDR3 is made up of 15 amino acids. Trimming pared 1 base from V and 8 bases from J, leaving 17 bases between. In nucleotides, the CDR3 is TGTGCCAGCAGTTTATTAGTTGCGGAATTGGGGGGCTACACCTTC. This translates into CASSLLVAELGGYTF.

This rearrangement joins TRBV7-8 to TRBJ2-5; tentatively, D is TRBD2 (6 bases). CDR1 SGHVS and CDR2 FQNEAQ come from the germline V gene. Trimming removed 8 bases at V and 2 bases at J, with 24 bases between. The CDR3 is 17 residues long. This CDR3 is CASGPRRGFGVQETQYF. The CDR3 DNA sequence: TGTGCCAGCGGACCGAGACGGGGGTTCGGCGTACAAGAGACCCAGTACTTC.

This clonotype was counted between two and nine times. The chain is built from TRBV20-1 and TRBJ1-2; D might be TRBD1 (5 bases). V was shortened by 0 bases and J by 4 bases, with 12 bases between the two germline ends. The CDR3 covers 14 residues. Germline CDR1 reads DFQATT; CDR2 reads SNEGSKA (reference sequence). The CDR3 DNA sequence: TGCAGTGCTAGAGATTCGGGGGGGGGCTATGGCTACACCTTC. It specifies CSARDSGGGYGYTF.

This clonotype was counted ten times or more. The rearrangement joins TRBV12-3 or TRBV12-4 to TRBJ2-7, with unresolved D. The CDR3 loop spans 12 amino acids. V lost 2 bases, J lost 2 bases, and 4 bases lay in between. In nucleotides, the CDR3 is TGTGCCAGCAGTTTAAGAGCCTACGAGCAGTACTTC. Translation gives CASSLRAYEQYF.

This CDR3 is CSARDKTLNQPQHF. The CDR3 nucleotides read TGCAGTGCTAGAGATAAGACCCTCAATCAGCCCCAGCATTTT. This chain connects TRBV20-1 to TRBJ1-5; no definite D call. The ends were cut back, 0 bases at V and 3 bases at J, with 9 bases in the middle. The CDR3 loop spans 14 amino acids. Germline V gives CDR1 DFQATT, CDR2 SNEGSKA (reference sequence).

This clonotype appeared a few times. V gene TRBV4-3 combines with J gene TRBJ2-2; D ambiguous. Germline V CDR1 and CDR2: LGHNA, YSLEER. The CDR3 has 12 residues. V lost 6 bases and J lost 9, with 11 bases in between. The CDR3 here is CASSRSSRELFF. The CDR3 nucleotides read TGCGCCAGCAGTCGGAGTAGTCGGGAGCTGTTTTTT.

V gene TRBV7-2 combines with J gene TRBJ1-3; D uncertain. Germline V gives CDR1 SGHTA, CDR2 FQGNSA. V lost 4 bases to trimming and J lost 3 bases, with 16 bases between them. The length of the CDR3 is 16 residues. For the CDR3, the DNA is TGTGCCAGCAGCTCATGGGCGAAACTTCGTGGAAACACCATATATTTT. Translation: CASSSWAKLRGNTIYF.

This clonotype has ten or more counts. This chain's CDR3 is CASSPWTGNEQYF. The DNA for the CDR3 is TGTGCCAGCAGTCCCTGGACAGGCAACGAGCAGTACTTC. The chain joins TRBV12-3 or TRBV12-4 to TRBJ2-7; 7 bases map to TRBD1. The ends lost 5 bases at V and 5 bases at J; junction bases unmatched: 6. This CDR3 spans 13 amino acids.

V is TRBV3-1 and J is TRBJ2-1, with TRBD1 matching 8 bases. The CDR3 loop spans 15 amino acids. Germline CDR1 reads LGHDT; CDR2 reads YNNKEL (reference sequence). V lost 3 bases to trimming and J lost 10 bases; unmatched junction nucleotides: 11. This chain's CDR3 is CASSQDIEDREEQFF. The CDR3 nucleotides read TGTGCCAGCAGCCAGGATATAGAGGACAGGGAAGAGCAGTTCTTC.

This clonotype was seen a few times. The CDR3 bases are TGCAGCGCCCGAGGGGGCGGGGAGCAGTACTTC. It is translated as CSARGGGEQYF. This chain connects TRBV29-1 to TRBJ2-7; 7 bases agree with TRBD1. The germline gives CDR1 SQVTM, CDR2 ANQGSEA. This CDR3 spans 11 amino acids. J lost 7 bases, V lost 7 bases, and 7 bases had no gene match.

This clonotype was counted at least ten times. The chain joins TRBV10-3 to TRBJ2-1; 7 bases line up with TRBD1. The CDR3 length is 12 residues. The germline V gene encodes CDR1 ENHRY and CDR2 SYGVKD. J gave up 2 bases and V 11 bases, and 3 bases lay outside the gene matches. CDR3 loop: CAVGGPYNEQFF. The CDR3 DNA sequence: TGTGCCGTAGGGGGCCCCTACAATGAGCAGTTCTTC.

This chain links TRBV29-1 with TRBJ2-5; 11 bases agree with TRBD2. CDR3 length: 13 residues. The V segment lost 5 bases and the J segment 4 bases; nucleotides outside the gene matches: 3. The germline gives CDR1 SQVTM, CDR2 ANQGSEA. The CDR3, as DNA: TGCAGCGTTTGTCTAGCGGGAGGAGAGACCCAGTACTTC. Encoded protein: CSVCLAGGETQYF.